This entry features one TCR beta chain sequence. The junction departs from the called germline gene at one end, perhaps through a read error. Survey-level TCR beta sequencing used the immunoSEQ assay. Clones were sequenced by immunoSEQ multiplex PCR, and TCRdb holds only the in-frame ones, with some missing. The sample records tens of thousands of clones, approximately 92% being singletons. The CDR3 length is 12 residues. Germline values: CDR1 SGHAT, CDR2 FQNNGV. V and J are TRBV11-2 and TRBJ1-2; D is unclear. Sequencing used PBMCs. This TCR came from a man aged 40-49 years with rheumatoid arthritis. The CDR3 nucleotides are TGTGCCAGCAGCTTAAGGCGGGAGGGTTTACTCTTC. Translation gives CASSLRREGLLF.